This T cell receptor (beta chain) was retrieved from a study of blood T cell repertoires in COVID-19. Background on the study: PBMCs, B-cell-depleted T cells, or T cells provided the cDNA or gDNA that made up the material.

Methods used by the authors: Counts of nucleated cells, estimated from reference gene primer amplification, were obtained. Assay used: immunoSEQ multiplex PCR; TCRdb lists only in-frame clones, some missing. V, J and clone size are taken as reported in that table, and D and trimming were inferred from the DNA itself. This table holds under 450,000 clones, more than 75% found once. The CDR3 spans 13 residues. V shed 2 bases and J shed 3 bases, with 7 bases lying between them. Points on this clone: This CDR3 is also generated by other DNA sequences in the sample.

The V and J genes are TRBV12-3 or TRBV12-4 and TRBJ1-1, with a weak D call TRBD1 (5 bases). This receptor was identified in a human donor with acute or convalescent COVID-19. The donor label of this sample is uncertain. The sample was peripheral blood. As DNA, the CDR3 is TGTGCCAGCAGTTTACAGGGCTACACTGAAGCTTTCTTT. Protein sequence: CASSLQGYTEAFF.